A single sample is the source of the 2 T cell receptor beta chains below, sequenced in a study of cytomegalovirus exposure and HLA in healthy donors. 13 Jbeta primers and 60 Vbeta primers were used for the PCR. The table came from immunoSEQ multiplex PCR; TCRdb's copy has only in-frame clones and leaves some out. The table lists around 70,000 clones, about nine tenths of them singletons. The sample consisted of PBMCs. The receptors shown here come from a woman in her thirties in good health and CMV-seronegative.

The J gene is TRBJ1-1, the V gene TRBV28; 10 bases map to TRBD1. The germline gives CDR1 MDHEN, CDR2 SYDVKM. The J segment lost 11 bases and the V segment lost 5 bases, leaving 8 bases of the junction unmatched. This CDR3 comprises 13 residues. Here the CDR3 DNA reads TGTGCCAGCAGTCTAGGACAGGGGGATTGGGCTTTCTTT. It translates to CASSLGQGDWAFF.

The chain couples TRBV2 to TRBJ2-1; D is perhaps TRBD1 (6 bases). Per the germline V gene, CDR1 is SNHLY and CDR2 is FYNNEI. With 4 bases removed from V and 8 bases from J, the gap between germline ends came to 9 bases. The CDR3 is made up of 12 amino acids. This chain's CDR3 is CASSGEGDEQFF. The CDR3 DNA is TGTGCCAGCAGTGGTGAGGGGGATGAGCAGTTCTTC.